This T cell receptor beta chain was recovered during a study of CD8 T cells in Susac syndrome. Random hexamers were used to reverse transcribe roughly 0.45 to 1 ug of RNA. It was immunoSEQ multiplex PCR that amplified TCR beta CDR3 across 54 Vbeta and 13 Jbeta. One entry per CDR3 protein, called by TCRdb with MiXCR from the immunoSEQ multiplex PCR reads. The table includes under 200,000 distinct CDR3 sequences, about 92% detected once. Blood CD8+ and CD4+ T cells underwent high-throughput TCR beta sequencing. TEMRA cells were enriched by FACS, while CD8+ and CD4+ T cells were obtained through a negative isolation that was performed magnetically. Material: CD4+ T cells from PBMCs. The clonotype was recovered from a human donor in good health.

The CDR3 DNA sequence: TGCAGTGCTAGAGACGGGCTTCCCCGGGAGACCCAGTACTTC. Protein sequence: CSARDGLPRETQYF. The chain couples TRBV20-1 to TRBJ2-5; D gene uncertain. The CDR3 covers 14 residues. Trimming took off 0 bases at V and 5 bases at J, with 13 bases between the two ends. The V gene's germline CDR1 is DFQATT and CDR2 SNEGSKA (reference sequence).